The 32 T cell receptor beta chains reported below all come from one sample, sequenced in a study of blood T cell repertoires in COVID-19. Using immunoSEQ multiplex PCR, the repertoire was profiled, and TCRdb retains in-frame clones only, with some absent. The sample contains tens of thousands of clones, roughly 84% of which appear only once. Source material: peripheral blood. These receptors were obtained from a human donor in a cohort sampled during active COVID-19.

DNA of the CDR3: TGTGCCAGCTCACCACGTATGCCCGGGAATATCCCTAACCAAGAGACCCAGTACTTC. Its protein product is CASSPRMPGNIPNQETQYF. V usage is TRBV18 and J usage is TRBJ2-5; TRBD2 is a possible D gene (5 bases). There are 19 residues in the CDR3. The germline gives CDR1 KGHSH, CDR2 LQKENI. The V and J ends lost 1 base and 0 bases respectively, with 21 bases between them.

This clone appeared once. The gene calls are TRBV15 and TRBJ2-4; 10 positions agree with TRBD2. Looked up from germline, CDR1 is LNHNV and CDR2 is YYDKDF (reference sequence). This CDR3 comprises 15 residues. The trim removed 4 bases at V and 3 bases at J, leaving 3 bases unmatched. The CDR3 sequence: CATSIAGGVKNIQYF. DNA for the CDR3: TGTGCCACCAGCATAGCGGGAGGAGTCAAAAACATTCAGTACTTC.

This clone was counted once. The chain uses TRBV14 and TRBJ2-3, with 10 bases lining up with TRBD2. Germline CDR1 SGHDN, CDR2 FVKESK. This CDR3 is 16 amino acids long. The V gene end was trimmed by 3 bases and the J gene end by 6 bases; junction bases not matched to a gene: 9. The CDR3 DNA reads as TGTGCCAGCAGCCAGCCACGTAGCGGGAGGAGCGATACGCAGTATTTT. This sequence encodes CASSQPRSGRSDTQYF.

The rearrangement links TRBV2 to TRBJ2-3; 8 bases agree with TRBD1. V trimming: 5 bases; J trimming: 7 bases; junction bases outside the gene matches: 8. The CDR3 runs 14 residues. Germline V gene data show CDR1 as SNHLY and CDR2 as FYNNEI. The chain's CDR3 is CASSPQGAIHTQYF. In nucleotides, the CDR3 is TGTGCCAGCAGTCCCCAGGGGGCAATTCATACGCAGTATTTT.

This clone occurred a few times. V and J are TRBV19 and TRBJ1-6; 9 bases are a match to TRBD1. With V trimmed by 4 bases and J by 5 bases, 0 bases remained unmatched. From germline, CDR1 is LNHDA and CDR2 SQIVND (reference sequence). The CDR3 totals 14 residues. CDR3 nucleotides: TGTGCCAGTAGTAGACAGGGGGATAATTCACCCCTCCACTTT. It is translated as CASSRQGDNSPLHF.

This chain uses TRBV20-1 with TRBJ1-1; no clear D gene. V dropped 4 bases and J dropped 11 bases, with 14 bases sitting between them. Germline CDR1 and CDR2: DFQATT and SNEGSKA (reference sequence). The CDR3 extends over 11 amino acids. The CDR3 region has the DNA TGCAGTGCTACAAAACCCCTTGAGGCTTTCTTT. Amino acids: CSATKPLEAFF.

J is TRBJ1-1 and V is TRBV27; 8 nucleotides match TRBD1. The CDR3 extends over 14 amino acids. V trimming: 5 bases; J trimming: 3 bases; junction bases outside the gene matches: 5. Looked up from germline, CDR1 is MNHEY and CDR2 is SMNVEV (reference sequence). CDR3 coding DNA: TGTGCCAGCAGTCGGACAGGGACTCACACTGAAGCTTTCTTT. Protein sequence: CASSRTGTHTEAFF.

This chain uses TRBV7-2 with TRBJ2-7, with D tentatively TRBD2 (7 bases). The CDR3 runs 14 residues. The germline V and J ends were trimmed by 5 bases and 2 bases, with 13 bases remaining between them. Germline V gene lookup returns CDR1 SGHTA and CDR2 FQGNSA. The CDR3 nucleotides are TGTGCCAGCAGCAAGGGGGACTACACCTACGAGCAGTACTTC. This encodes CASSKGDYTYEQYF.

V usage is TRBV5-1 and J usage is TRBJ2-7; D possibly corresponds to TRBD1 (5 bases). Trimming shortened V by 3 bases and J by 3 bases, and 16 bases separated the two germline ends. Germline CDR1 is SGHRS and CDR2 is YFSETQ. The CDR3 runs to 15 residues. The CDR3 spells CASSSRVGGNYEQYF. CDR3 bases: TGCGCCAGCAGCTCCAGGGTGGGCGGAAACTACGAGCAGTACTTC.

The chain is built from TRBV6-1 and TRBJ1-1; D not resolved. Germline CDR1 MNHNS, CDR2 SASEGT. This CDR3 spans 13 amino acids. V gave up 2 bases and J gave up 4 bases, with 8 bases separating them. The CDR3 region is CASSELSSTEAFF. CDR3 bases: TGTGCCAGCAGTGAACTTAGCTCCACTGAAGCTTTCTTT.

V usage is TRBV20-1 and J usage is TRBJ1-3; a weak D match, TRBD1 (5 bases). Germline V gene data show CDR1 as DFQATT and CDR2 as SNEGSKA (reference sequence). Between the trimmed V and J ends, which lost 3 bases and 0 bases, there was a span of 12 bases. This CDR3 contains 15 residues. CDR3 region: CSASDGGISGNTIYF. CDR3 bases: TGCAGTGCTAGTGACGGGGGAATCTCTGGAAACACCATATATTTT.

Regarding this clone: Other DNA sequences of this sample code for an identical CDR3. The DNA for the CDR3 is TGCGCCAGCAGTCGGGACTCCTACGAGCAGTACTTC. It encodes CASSRDSYEQYF. This rearrangement joins TRBV5-1 to TRBJ2-7; D perhaps matches TRBD2 (5 bases). Germline V gene lookup returns CDR1 SGHRS and CDR2 YFSETQ. The V end was cut by 5 bases, the J end by 0 bases, with 6 bases between. This CDR3 comprises 12 residues.

CDR3 DNA: TGTGCCAGTAGTATAAGGCAGGCGAACACCGGGGAGCTGTTTTTT. It encodes CASSIRQANTGELFF. The chain combines TRBV19 with TRBJ2-2; the D is unclear. Between the trimmed V and J ends, which lost 2 bases and 0 bases, there was a span of 7 bases. The germline CDR1 and CDR2 sequences are LNHDA and SQIVND (reference sequence). This CDR3 contains 15 residues.

Only one count was recorded for this clone. The CDR3 protein is CASWFYIGTGDDKAKNIQYF. Here the CDR3 DNA reads TGTGCCAGCTGGTTTTATATAGGGACAGGGGACGACAAGGCCAAAAACATTCAGTACTTC. The chain employs TRBV6-4 and TRBJ2-4; 10 nucleotides align to TRBD1. This CDR3 region has 20 residues. Germline CDR1 reads MRHNA; CDR2 reads SNTAGT. V lost 8 bases, J lost 1 base, and 20 bases stayed unmatched.

As DNA, the CDR3 is TGTGCCAGCAGTAAATCAGAATCCTACGAGCAGTACTTC. This sequence encodes CASSKSESYEQYF. The J gene is TRBJ2-7, the V gene TRBV2; no clear D gene. V was clipped by 5 bases and J by 1 base, with 9 bases between them. Per germline, CDR1 SNHLY and CDR2 FYNNEI. The CDR3 is 13 amino acids.

The rearrangement links TRBV29-1 to TRBJ2-5; 7 positions agree with TRBD1. The V gene end was trimmed by 5 bases and the J gene end by 5 bases; junction bases not matched to a gene: 5. The CDR3 has 12 residues. Per germline, CDR1 SQVTM and CDR2 ANQGSEA. This CDR3 is CSVTTGQETQYF. In DNA, the CDR3 is TGCAGCGTTACGACAGGGCAGGAGACCCAGTACTTC.

The chain links TRBV3-1 (or the pseudogene TRBV3-2) to TRBJ1-1; TRBD1 is a possible D gene (5 bases). The V and J ends lost 5 bases and 8 bases respectively, with 21 bases between them. Germline V gene sequence: CDR1 LGHDT, CDR2 YNNKEL (reference sequence). CDR3 size: 15 residues. The CDR3 is CASSSIKNTGHEAFF. The CDR3 DNA follows: TGTGCCAGCAGCTCTATTAAAAATACAGGACACGAAGCTTTCTTT.

CDR3 in amino acids: CASSSRGSHEQFF. DNA of the CDR3: TGTGCCAGCAGCTCGCGGGGATCCCATGAGCAGTTCTTC. The rearrangement links TRBV7-2 to TRBJ2-1; D possibly corresponds to TRBD2 (6 bases). CDR3 length: 13 residues. From germline, CDR1 is SGHTA and CDR2 FQGNSA. V lost 4 bases to trimming and J lost 8 bases, with 12 bases between them.

This clone was seen a handful of times. V usage is TRBV19 and J usage is TRBJ2-4, with 11 bases matching TRBD2. The trim removed 8 bases at V and 4 bases at J, leaving 4 bases unmatched. This CDR3 is built from 14 residues. Germline CDR1 reads LNHDA; CDR2 reads SQIVND (reference sequence). The CDR3 sequence: CASGLAGIKNIQYF. The DNA of the CDR3 is TGTGCCAGTGGACTAGCGGGTATTAAAAACATTCAGTACTTC.

CDR3 protein: CATSDSRQGLYQETQYF. The CDR3 region has the DNA TGTGCCACCAGTGATTCCCGACAGGGGTTGTACCAAGAGACCCAGTACTTC. The chain uses TRBV24-1 and TRBJ2-5, with 8 bases identical to TRBD1. Trimming took 2 bases from V and 0 from J; bases not matched to a gene: 7. Looked up from germline, CDR1 is KGHDR and CDR2 is SFDVKD. The CDR3 is 17 amino acids.

This clone was detected only a few times. The chain links TRBV13 to TRBJ2-7, with 7 bases identical to TRBD1. CDR3 length: 13 residues. Germline trimming cut 5 bases from V and 6 bases from J; bases unmatched to any gene: 7. CDR1 and CDR2 from the germline V gene are PRHDT and FYEKMQ (reference sequence). The CDR3 here is CASSPRDSGEQYF. The CDR3 DNA is TGTGCCAGCAGCCCCCGGGACAGCGGCGAGCAGTACTTC.

The rearrangement joins TRBV28 to TRBJ1-5; 8 bases agree with TRBD1. The CDR3 loop spans 15 amino acids. The ends lost 3 bases at V and 7 bases at J; junction bases unmatched: 8. Germline V CDR1 and CDR2: MDHEN, SYDVKM. CDR3 sequence: CASSLGQALAQPQHF. CDR3 sequence (DNA): TGTGCCAGCAGTTTGGGACAGGCATTGGCGCAGCCCCAGCATTTT.

This chain connects TRBV4-1 to TRBJ1-4; 10 bases map to TRBD1. Unmatched junction bases numbered 21, after V lost 0 bases and J lost 5 bases. Germline-derived CDR1 and CDR2 are MGHRA and YSYEKL. This CDR3 contains 22 residues. The CDR3 DNA sequence: TGCGCCAGCAGCCAAGATCTGGGTGGACCCAGGACAGGGGGACGCGGGAATGAAAAACTGTTTTTT. Amino acids: CASSQDLGGPRTGGRGNEKLFF.

In this sample, this clone turned up a few times. The chain employs TRBV10-3 and TRBJ1-6, with 9 bases matching TRBD1. With 6 bases clipped from V and 8 bases from J, the junction kept 5 bases outside the gene matches. The germline V gene has CDR1 ENHRY and CDR2 SYGVKD. The CDR3 spans 14 residues. CDR3 DNA: TGTGCCATCAGCCGACAGGGGGAGGATTCACCCCTCCACTTT. It encodes CAISRQGEDSPLHF.

The chain employs TRBV19 and TRBJ1-2; TRBD1 might be the D (6 bases). The CDR3 length is 11 residues. With 11 bases removed from V and 4 bases from J, the gap between germline ends came to 11 bases. Germline CDR1 and CDR2: LNHDA and SQIVND (reference sequence). CDR3 sequence (DNA): TGTGCCGCACAGGGCATCTATGGCTACACCTTC. The encoded protein is CAAQGIYGYTF.

This sequence joins TRBV3-1 (or the pseudogene TRBV3-2) and TRBJ1-1, with no clear D. CDR1 and CDR2 (germline): LGHDT, YNNKEL (reference sequence). The V end was cut by 4 bases, the J end by 2 bases, with 8 bases between. This CDR3 has 13 residues. The CDR3 bases are TGTGCCAGCAGCCGTTCGGGAAACACTGAAGCTTTCTTT. It codes for CASSRSGNTEAFF.

This chain connects TRBV11-3 to TRBJ2-1; 13 bases are shared with TRBD2. Germline trimming cut 1 base from V and 5 bases from J; bases unmatched to any gene: 2. Germline V gives CDR1 SGHNT, CDR2 YENEEA. There are 16 residues in the CDR3. CDR3 in amino acids: CASSLGGLAGDNEQFF. The CDR3 DNA reads as TGTGCCAGCAGCTTAGGAGGACTAGCGGGAGACAATGAGCAGTTCTTC.

This rearrangement joins TRBV11-2 to TRBJ2-7; TRBD1 matches at 12 bases. J lost 5 bases, V lost 5 bases, and 10 bases had no gene match. Germline CDR1 is SGHAT and CDR2 is FQNNGV. The length of the CDR3 is 16 residues. The CDR3 region has the DNA TGTGCCAGCAGCCGGATAGCCGGGACAGGGGGCGACGAGCAGTACTTC. Its translation is CASSRIAGTGGDEQYF.

V usage is TRBV5-1 and J usage is TRBJ1-2; 7 nucleotides align to TRBD1. V was clipped by 0 bases and J by 0 bases; unmatched bases: 8. Germline V CDR1 and CDR2: SGHRS, YFSETQ. This CDR3 contains 17 residues. CDR3: CASSLAGTVTANYGYTF. As DNA, the CDR3 is TGCGCCAGCAGCTTGGCAGGGACAGTGACAGCTAACTATGGCTACACCTTC.

The chain combines TRBV2 with TRBJ2-5; the match to TRBD2 covers 7 bases. V lost 3 bases, J lost 7 bases, and 8 bases stayed unmatched. The germline V gene encodes CDR1 SNHLY and CDR2 FYNNEI. This CDR3 contains 14 residues. The CDR3 DNA reads as TGTGCCAGCAGTGATTCGAGCGGACTAGGGACCCAGTACTTC. This codes for CASSDSSGLGTQYF. Looking up the rest from reference TRBV2 and TRBJ2-5 gives the full variable domain: EPEVTQTPSHQVTQMGQEVILRCVPISNHLYFYWYRQILGQKVEFLVSFYNNEISEKSEIFDDQFSVERPDGSNFTLKIRSTKLEDSAMYFCASSDSSGLGTQYFGPGTRLLVL.

The chain has TRBV6-5 and TRBJ1-2; D uncertain. This CDR3 has 14 amino acids. Trimming took 6 bases from V and 0 from J, leaving 11 bases between them. Germline CDR1 MNHEY, CDR2 SVGAGI. This chain's CDR3 is CASRPPGANYGYTF. The CDR3 DNA follows: TGTGCCAGCAGGCCCCCCGGGGCTAACTATGGCTACACCTTC.

The V gene is TRBV13, the J gene TRBJ2-5; 10 bases are a match to TRBD1. CDR1 and CDR2 (germline): PRHDT, FYEKMQ (reference sequence). Germline trimming cut 6 bases from V and 5 bases from J; bases unmatched to any gene: 6. This CDR3 comprises 14 residues. The CDR3 nucleotides read TGTGCCAGCAGAGGACAGGGGGAAGGGGAGACCCAGTACTTC. It encodes CASRGQGEGETQYF.